Shown below are 8 T cell receptor beta chains from a single sample sequenced in a study of blood T cells in healthy people across ages. Primers used in a second PCR of about 6 to 11 cycles were a sample-barcoded 5' primer and a J-beta primer mix. TCRdb ran MiXCR on the 5' RACE reads and lists one entry per CDR3 protein. The profile shows over 700,000 distinct CDR3 sequences, about 55% of them singletons. The sample taken for sequencing was blood. The receptors were gathered from a man older than 75 in good health.

Note on this clonotype: An end of the junction does not agree with germline; a read error may underlie this. The gene calls are TRBV7-7 and TRBJ2-1, with 7 bases aligning to TRBD1. The end of the DNA fits TRBJ2-7 better, so the J call may be wrong. The CDR3 runs to 13 residues. Germline lookup yields CDR1 SSHAT and CDR2 FNYEAQ (reference sequence). The CDR3 loop is CASSTTGWNEQYF. CDR3 nucleotides: TGTGCTAGCAGCACGACAGGGTGGAACGAGCAGTACTTC.

The genes are TRBV6-5 and TRBJ2-7; the D gene could be TRBD1 or TRBD2 (5 bases each). Germline lookup yields CDR1 MNHEY and CDR2 SVGAGI. This CDR3 region has 16 residues. Trimming left V 1 base short and J 0 bases short, with 13 bases between. The CDR3 sequence is CASSYYRGPLSYEQYF. The CDR3 DNA is TGTGCCAGCAGTTACTACCGGGGACCTCTCTCCTACGAGCAGTACTTC.

This clonotype was detected a few times. The rearrangement joins TRBV29-1 to TRBJ2-7; 10 positions match TRBD1. The CDR3 totals 14 residues. Looked up from germline, CDR1 is SQVTM and CDR2 is ANQGSEA. V was pared by 4 bases and J by 2 bases, with 5 bases of the junction left unmatched. The CDR3 protein is CSVARTGGPYEQYF. CDR3 in DNA: TGCAGCGTTGCGAGGACAGGGGGTCCCTACGAGCAGTACTTC.

The V call is TRBV28, the J call TRBJ2-3, with TRBD2 matching 9 bases. This CDR3 region has 15 residues. Germline V gives CDR1 MDHEN, CDR2 SYDVKM. V lost 4 bases and J lost 5; bases outside the gene matches: 7. CDR3 DNA sequence: TGTGCCAGCAGTTCCTTAGCGGGAGCAGGAGATACGCAGTATTTT. Encoded protein: CASSSLAGAGDTQYF.

This chain uses TRBV5-1 with TRBJ2-3; D call uncertain. Trimming took off 5 bases at V and 4 bases at J, with 8 bases between the two ends. The CDR3 has 12 amino acids. CDR1 is SGHRS, CDR2 YFSETQ, per germline. Here the CDR3 reads CASRIAADTQYF. The CDR3 DNA sequence: TGCGCCAGCAGGATTGCCGCAGATACGCAGTATTTT.

This clonotype was recorded once. V usage is TRBV14 and J usage is TRBJ2-7, with D possibly being TRBD1 (6 bases). Germline V gives CDR1 SGHDN, CDR2 FVKESK. The CDR3 runs to 14 residues. V dropped 1 base and J dropped 7 bases, with 14 bases sitting between them. CDR3 amino acids: CASSQVTTGWEQYF. DNA for the CDR3: TGTGCCAGCAGCCAAGTAACAACAGGGTGGGAGCAGTACTTC.

This clonotype has only a few counts. The chain employs TRBV2 and TRBJ2-7; 9 nucleotides match TRBD2. The CDR3 has 14 residues. The junction had 4 bases not matched to a gene; V was cut back by 7 bases and J by 0 bases. Per the germline V gene, CDR1 is SNHLY and CDR2 is FYNNEI. CDR3 in DNA: TGTGCCAGCAAACTGGGACTAGCCTCCTACGAGCAGTACTTC. Translated: CASKLGLASYEQYF.

This clonotype occurred once. CDR3 sequence reads: CASSLDGATYEQYF. Here the CDR3 DNA reads TGCGCCAGCAGCTTGGACGGCGCAACCTACGAGCAGTACTTC. The rearrangement joins TRBV5-1 to TRBJ2-7; no definite D call. CDR1 and CDR2 from the germline V gene are SGHRS and YFSETQ. The CDR3 extends over 14 amino acids. V gave up 0 bases and J gave up 2 bases, with 9 bases separating them.